Below are 15 T cell receptor beta chains sequenced from a single sample in a study of T cell responses to AZD1222 COVID-19 vaccine. TCRdb's copy holds only in-frame clones and misses some; the assay was immunoSEQ multiplex PCR. This table has roughly 150,000 clones, 87% appearing once. The specimen comprised peripheral blood, sampled 28 days after the second AZD1222 dose. These receptors were taken from an adult who received the AZD1222 COVID-19 vaccine.

V is TRBV10-1 and J is TRBJ2-7; D is uncertain. The germline CDR1 and CDR2 sequences are WNHNN and SYGVQD (reference sequence). V lost 2 bases, J lost 2 bases, and 4 bases lay in between. The CDR3 sequence is 12 residues long. CDR3 protein: CASSEGTYEQYF. DNA of the CDR3: TGCGCCAGCAGTGAGGGTACCTACGAGCAGTACTTC.

This clone was seen a single time. V is TRBV4-2 and J is TRBJ1-2, with 9 nucleotides matching TRBD1. The CDR3 is made up of 13 amino acids. Unmatched junction bases numbered 2, after V lost 4 bases and J lost 5 bases. Germline assignment: CDR1 LGHNA and CDR2 YNFKEQ. In DNA form, the CDR3 reads TGTGCCAGCAGCCTGGGACAGGGATATGGCTACACCTTC. This gives the protein CASSLGQGYGYTF.

This clone was observed a handful of times. The chain uses TRBV5-5 and TRBJ2-7; D remains ambiguous. This CDR3 spans 15 amino acids. V was pared by 0 bases and J by 0 bases, with 10 bases between. Looked up from germline, CDR1 is SGHKS and CDR2 is YYEKEE (reference sequence). CDR3 sequence reads: CASSLDRLPSYEQYF. The DNA of the CDR3 is TGTGCCAGCAGCTTGGACAGACTGCCCTCCTACGAGCAGTACTTC.

This clone has a single count. This chain joins TRBV3-1 (or the pseudogene TRBV3-2) and TRBJ1-4; D is unclear. Germline values: CDR1 LGHDT, CDR2 YNNKEL (reference sequence). The germline V and J ends were trimmed by 1 base and 7 bases, with 19 bases remaining between them. CDR3 size: 17 residues. CDR3 nucleotide sequence: TGTGCCAGCAGCCAAGTAGGTCACCCGATGGGTGGTGAAAAACTGTTTTTT. Translation gives CASSQVGHPMGGEKLFF.

The count of this clone is one. This chain links TRBV9 with TRBJ1-2, with D maybe TRBD1 (5 bases). The germline CDR1 and CDR2 sequences are SGDLS and YYNGEE. Between the trimmed V and J ends, which lost 2 bases and 8 bases, there was a span of 13 bases. This CDR3 has 13 residues. The CDR3 reads CASSVGGRGGYTF. In nucleotides, the CDR3 is TGTGCCAGCAGCGTGGGGGGTCGAGGCGGCTACACCTTC. Variable domain in full (rest from reference TRBV9 and TRBJ1-2): DSGVTQTPKHLITATGQRVTLRCSPRSGDLSVYWYQQSLDQGLQFLIQYYNGEERAKGNILERFSAQQFPDLHSELNLSSLELGDSALYFCASSVGGRGGYTFGSGTRLTVV.

The chain combines TRBV18 with TRBJ1-6; perhaps TRBD1 as D (6 bases). V gave up 2 bases and J gave up 13 bases, with 18 bases separating them. This CDR3 region has 15 residues. Per germline, CDR1 KGHSH and CDR2 LQKENI. The CDR3 DNA is TGTGCCAGCTCACCAGTTACCGGGGGCAGTTTGCCCCTCCACTTT. Encoded protein: CASSPVTGGSLPLHF.

The chain is built from TRBV9 and TRBJ2-7, with 8 bases lining up with TRBD1. V lost 2 bases, J lost 0 bases, and 4 bases stayed unmatched. This CDR3 region has 15 residues. Per germline, CDR1 SGDLS and CDR2 YYNGEE. Here the CDR3 DNA reads TGTGCCAGCAGCGTCCGGGACAGGAGCTCCTACGAGCAGTACTTC. Protein: CASSVRDRSSYEQYF.

The rearrangement links TRBV5-6 to TRBJ1-6; 7 bases line up with TRBD1. CDR1 and CDR2 (germline): SGHDT, YYEEEE. The CDR3 contains 19 residues. The ends lost 0 bases at V and 3 bases at J; junction bases unmatched: 12. Here the CDR3 reads CASSLARNPGQIYNSPLHF. The CDR3 DNA reads as TGTGCCAGCAGCTTGGCCAGGAACCCGGGACAGATCTATAATTCACCCCTCCACTTT.

This clone was counted once. This chain connects TRBV19 to TRBJ2-7, with 10 bases fitting TRBD1. The CDR3 runs 14 residues. Germline CDR1 LNHDA, CDR2 SQIVND (reference sequence). Trimming took 5 bases from V and 2 from J; bases not matched to a gene: 3. The CDR3 reads CASSSTGGAYEQYF. The CDR3 nucleotides read TGTGCCAGTAGTTCGACAGGGGGCGCCTACGAGCAGTACTTC.

The table lists this clone with a count of one. The chain carries TRBV4-3 and TRBJ2-2, with D uncertain. Trimming stripped 0 bases from V and 7 bases from J, with 12 bases between. CDR1 and CDR2 from the germline V gene are LGHNA and YSLEER. The CDR3 extends over 15 amino acids. In DNA, the CDR3 is TGCGCCAGCAGCCAAGATAATAGCCGACTCGGGGAGCTGTTTTTT. This sequence encodes CASSQDNSRLGELFF.

V gene TRBV15 combines with J gene TRBJ2-5; the D call may be TRBD1 or TRBD2 (6 bases each). This CDR3 region has 13 residues. Per germline, CDR1 LNHNV and CDR2 YYDKDF (reference sequence). V was shortened by 8 bases and J by 2 bases, with 12 bases between the two germline ends. CDR3: CATRRGEQETQYF. The CDR3 bases are TGTGCCACCCGGAGGGGGGAACAAGAGACCCAGTACTTC.

The CDR3 sequence is CASSQGAGGYGYTF. CDR3 bases: TGTGCCAGCAGCCAAGGGGCAGGGGGCTATGGCTACACCTTC. V and J are TRBV3-1 (or the pseudogene TRBV3-2) and TRBJ1-2, with 7 bases fitting TRBD1. Looked up from germline, CDR1 is LGHDT and CDR2 is YNNKEL (reference sequence). The CDR3 totals 14 residues. V shed 1 base and J 4 bases; nucleotides not matched to a gene: 3.

This chain connects TRBV4-1 to TRBJ2-3, with 10 bases matching TRBD2. J gave up 5 bases and V 1 base, and 9 bases lay outside the gene matches. The CDR3 totals 17 residues. Germline CDR1 and CDR2: MGHRA and YSYEKL. CDR3 DNA sequence: TGCGCCAGCAGCCAAGTAGCGGGGGGACCTCCTATAGATACGCAGTATTTT. Its translation: CASSQVAGGPPIDTQYF.

In nucleotides, the CDR3 is TGCACCAGCAGCTGCTACCCTGAACAGGGAAACACCGGGGAGCTGTTTTTT. Translated, it gives CTSSCYPEQGNTGELFF. The V and J genes are TRBV1 and TRBJ2-2; TRBD1 is the table's D call and was not checked against the DNA. TRBV1 is assigned pseudogene status. The CDR3 loop spans 17 amino acids.

V and J are TRBV9 and TRBJ2-1, with 10 bases lining up with TRBD1. Germline trimming cut 0 bases from V and 10 bases from J; bases unmatched to any gene: 7. Germline CDR1 reads SGDLS; CDR2 reads YYNGEE. CDR3 size: 15 residues. As DNA, the CDR3 is TGTGCCAGCAGCGTAGGTGGACAGGGGGTATGGGAGCAGTTCTTC. It codes for CASSVGGQGVWEQFF.